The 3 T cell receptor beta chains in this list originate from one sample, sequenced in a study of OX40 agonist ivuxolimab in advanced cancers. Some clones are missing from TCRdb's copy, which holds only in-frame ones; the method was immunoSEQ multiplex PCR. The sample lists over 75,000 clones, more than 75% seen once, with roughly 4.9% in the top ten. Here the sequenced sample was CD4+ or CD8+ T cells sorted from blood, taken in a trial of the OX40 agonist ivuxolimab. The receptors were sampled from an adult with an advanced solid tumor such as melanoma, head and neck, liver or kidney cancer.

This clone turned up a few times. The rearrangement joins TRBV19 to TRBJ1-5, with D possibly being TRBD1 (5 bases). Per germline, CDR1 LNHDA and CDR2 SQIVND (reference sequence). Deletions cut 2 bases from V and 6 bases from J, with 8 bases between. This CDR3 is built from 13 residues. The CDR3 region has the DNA TGTGCCAGTAGTATACAGGGCGGTCAGCCCCAGCATTTT. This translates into CASSIQGGQPQHF. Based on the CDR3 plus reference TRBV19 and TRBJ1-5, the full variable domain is DGGITQSPKYLFRKEGQNVTLSCEQNLNHDAMYWYRQDPGQGLRLIYYSQIVNDFQKGDIAEGYSVSREKKESFPLTVTSAQKNPTAFYLCASSIQGGQPQHFGDGTRLSIL.

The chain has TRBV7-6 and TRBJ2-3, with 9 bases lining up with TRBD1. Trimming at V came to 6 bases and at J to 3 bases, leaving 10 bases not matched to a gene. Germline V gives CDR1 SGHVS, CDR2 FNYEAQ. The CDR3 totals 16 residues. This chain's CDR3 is CASRSGTGLGTDTQYF. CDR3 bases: TGTGCCAGCAGGTCAGGGACAGGGTTAGGTACAGATACGCAGTATTTT.

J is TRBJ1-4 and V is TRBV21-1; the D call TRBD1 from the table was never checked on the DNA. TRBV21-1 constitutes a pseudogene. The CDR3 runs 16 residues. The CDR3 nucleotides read TGTGCCAGCAGCAAAGTTCCAACAGGGGGTTATGAAAAACTGTTTTTT. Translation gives CASSKVPTGGYEKLFF.